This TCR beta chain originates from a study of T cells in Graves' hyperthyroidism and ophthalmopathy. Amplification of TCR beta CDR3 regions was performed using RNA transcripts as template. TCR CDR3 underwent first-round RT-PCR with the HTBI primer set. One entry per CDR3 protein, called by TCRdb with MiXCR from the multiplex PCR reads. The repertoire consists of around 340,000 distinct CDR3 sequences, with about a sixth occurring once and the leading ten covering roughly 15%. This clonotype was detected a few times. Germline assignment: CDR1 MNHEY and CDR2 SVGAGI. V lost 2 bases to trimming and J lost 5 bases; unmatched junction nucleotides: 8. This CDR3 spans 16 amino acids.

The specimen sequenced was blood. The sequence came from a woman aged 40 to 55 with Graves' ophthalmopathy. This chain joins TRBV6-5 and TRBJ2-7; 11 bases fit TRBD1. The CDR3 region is CASSYEVGQGANEQYF. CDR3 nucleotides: TGTGCCAGCAGTTACGAGGTCGGACAGGGGGCGAACGAGCAGTACTTC.